One and the same sample provided the 5 T cell receptor beta chains below, sequenced in a study of neurological immune-mediated disorders. TCRdb independently ran MiXCR on the 5' RACE reads; one entry per CDR3 protein. The sample has about 66,000 distinct CDR3 sequences, approximately 4.6% seen once. The sample consisted of PBMCs. The receptor source for this set is a woman in her seventies with multiple sclerosis.

This clonotype was counted at least ten times. The genes are TRBV12-3 or TRBV12-4 and TRBJ2-1; 11 bases match TRBD2. The CDR3 is 11 amino acids. The trim removed 6 bases at V and 14 bases at J, leaving 3 bases unmatched. The CDR3 region has the DNA TGTGCCAGCAGCCCGGGACTAGCGGAGTTCTTC. Its translation is CASSPGLAEFF.

CDR3 nucleotides: TGCGCCAGCAGCTTGCGACGGGAAGGGGAGCAGTACTTC. Protein: CASSLRREGEQYF. The chain combines TRBV5-1 with TRBJ2-7; tentative D call: TRBD2 (5 bases). This CDR3 comprises 13 residues. Germline V gene sequence: CDR1 SGHRS, CDR2 YFSETQ. The V gene lost 1 base and the J gene lost 7 bases, with 12 bases spanning the gap.

The table lists this clonotype with many counts. The genes are TRBV5-1 and TRBJ2-3, with no clear D. Germline V lookup: CDR1 SGHRS, CDR2 YFSETQ. CDR3 length equals 14 residues. V was clipped by 0 bases and J by 0 bases, with 5 bases between them. For the CDR3, the DNA is TGCGCCAGCAGCTTGGGGTCTAGCACAGATACGCAGTATTTT. It specifies CASSLGSSTDTQYF.

In its sample, this clonotype was seen many times. The junction shows a germline mismatch at one end, possibly a read error. The chain carries TRBV5-1 and TRBJ2-1, with unresolved D. Germline-derived CDR1 and CDR2 are SGHRS and YFSETQ. CDR3 length equals 13 residues. For the CDR3, the DNA is TGCGCCAGCAGTTTGGGGATACACAATGAGCAGTTCTTC. Its translation is CASSLGIHNEQFF.

In this sample, this clonotype turned up many times. This rearrangement joins TRBV20-1 to TRBJ1-5; D not resolved. V lost 3 bases and J lost 3, with 9 bases in between. Germline CDR1 DFQATT, CDR2 SNEGSKA (reference sequence). The CDR3 is 13 residues long. The CDR3 DNA follows: TGCAGTGCTAGCGACCGTGTCAATCAGCCCCAGCATTTT. Translating it yields CSASDRVNQPQHF.